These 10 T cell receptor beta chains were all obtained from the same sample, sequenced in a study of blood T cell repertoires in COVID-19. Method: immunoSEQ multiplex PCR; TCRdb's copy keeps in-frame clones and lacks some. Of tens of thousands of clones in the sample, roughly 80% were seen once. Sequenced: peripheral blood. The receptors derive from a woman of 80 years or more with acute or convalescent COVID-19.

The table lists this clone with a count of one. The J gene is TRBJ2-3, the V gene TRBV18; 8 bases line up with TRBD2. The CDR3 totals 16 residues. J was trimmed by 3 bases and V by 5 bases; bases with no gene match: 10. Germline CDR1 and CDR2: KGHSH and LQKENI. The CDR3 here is CASSYLAGRGTDTQYF. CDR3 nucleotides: TGTGCCAGCTCATACTTAGCGGGGAGAGGGACAGATACGCAGTATTTT.

The DNA for the CDR3 is TGTGCCAGCAGCACCCCCGACTCAGGACTAGCGAGGAACCAAGAGACCCAGTACTTC. Protein: CASSTPDSGLARNQETQYF. This chain links TRBV7-2 with TRBJ2-5; 9 bases fit TRBD2. V was pared by 5 bases and J by 0 bases, with 16 bases of the junction left unmatched. The CDR3 covers 19 residues. Germline V gene data show CDR1 as SGHTA and CDR2 as FQGNSA.

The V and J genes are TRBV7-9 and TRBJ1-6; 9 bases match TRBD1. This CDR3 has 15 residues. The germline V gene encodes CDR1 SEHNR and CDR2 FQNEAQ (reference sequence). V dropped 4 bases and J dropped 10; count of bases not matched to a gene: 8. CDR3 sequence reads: CASSSGQGSGSPLHF. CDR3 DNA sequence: TGTGCCAGCAGCTCCGGACAGGGGAGCGGCTCACCCCTCCACTTT. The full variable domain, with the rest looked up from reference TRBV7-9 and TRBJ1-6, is DTGVSQNPRHKITKRGQNVTFRCDPISEHNRLYWYRQTLGQGPEFLTYFQNEAQLEKSRLLSDRFSAERPKGSFSTLEIQRTEQGDSAMYLCASSSGQGSGSPLHFGNGTRLTVT.

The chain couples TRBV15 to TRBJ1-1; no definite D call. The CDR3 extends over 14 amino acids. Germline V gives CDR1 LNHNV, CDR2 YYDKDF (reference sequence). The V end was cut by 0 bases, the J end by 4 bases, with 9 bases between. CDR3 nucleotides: TGTGCCACCAGCAGAGAAGGGCGGGGCACTGAAGCTTTCTTT. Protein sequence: CATSREGRGTEAFF.

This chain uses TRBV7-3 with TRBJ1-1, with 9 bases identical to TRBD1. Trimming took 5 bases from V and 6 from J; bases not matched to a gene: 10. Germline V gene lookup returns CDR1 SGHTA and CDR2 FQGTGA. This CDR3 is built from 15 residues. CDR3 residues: CASSTGTGIRAEAFF. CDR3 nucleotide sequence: TGTGCCAGCAGCACCGGGACAGGGATCCGCGCTGAAGCTTTCTTT.

CDR3 nucleotides: TGTGCCAGCAGTAGGGGACTAGCGGTGGCAGATACGCAGTATTTT. This translates into CASSRGLAVADTQYF. The V gene is TRBV27, the J gene TRBJ2-3; TRBD2 agrees at 11 bases. Trimming cost V 5 bases and J 4 bases; bases outside gene matches: 5. The CDR3 sequence is 15 residues long. Germline CDR1 reads MNHEY; CDR2 reads SMNVEV (reference sequence).

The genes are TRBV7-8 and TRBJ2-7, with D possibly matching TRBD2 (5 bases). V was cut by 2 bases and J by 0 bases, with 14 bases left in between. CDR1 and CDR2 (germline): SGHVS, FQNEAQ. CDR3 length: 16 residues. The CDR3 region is CASSLLRGGSSYEQYF. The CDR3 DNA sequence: TGTGCCAGCAGCTTATTACGGGGTGGGAGCTCCTACGAGCAGTACTTC.

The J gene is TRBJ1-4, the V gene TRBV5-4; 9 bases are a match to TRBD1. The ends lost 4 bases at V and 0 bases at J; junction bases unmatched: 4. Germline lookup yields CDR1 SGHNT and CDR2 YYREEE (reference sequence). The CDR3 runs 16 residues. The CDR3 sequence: CASSPGQGTTNEKLFF. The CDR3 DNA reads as TGTGCCAGCAGCCCGGGACAGGGAACAACTAATGAAAAACTGTTTTTT.

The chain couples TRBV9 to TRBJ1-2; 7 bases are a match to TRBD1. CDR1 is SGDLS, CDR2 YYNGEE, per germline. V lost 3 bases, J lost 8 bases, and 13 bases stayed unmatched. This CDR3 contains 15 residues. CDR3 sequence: CASSASGDRVGGYTF. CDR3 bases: TGTGCCAGCAGCGCCTCCGGTGACAGGGTAGGCGGCTACACCTTC.

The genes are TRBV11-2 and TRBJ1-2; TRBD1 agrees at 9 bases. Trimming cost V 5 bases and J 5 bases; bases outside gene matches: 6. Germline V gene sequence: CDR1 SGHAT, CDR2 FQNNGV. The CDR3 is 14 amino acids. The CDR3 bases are TGTGCCAGCAGCCATGGACAGGGGAATTATGGCTACACCTTC. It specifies CASSHGQGNYGYTF.